This is a list of T cell receptor beta chains from one sample in a study of blood T cells in healthy people across ages. TCRdb analysed the 5' RACE reads with MiXCR anew, one entry per CDR3 protein. Of hundreds of thousands of distinct CDR3 sequences in the sample, more than 45% were seen once. Sequencing was performed on blood. These receptors all come from a man older than 75 in good health. Both conserved end residues are part of each CDR3. A D gene is named only where the DNA matches it firmly. Rows may omit the clone size; those that give it use once, few, many or a size class.

NA	TRBV20-1	TRBJ2-1	NA	TGCAGTGCCCCTGGGGTTTTCCCCCCAGAGACCCAGTTCTTC	CSAPGVFPPETQFF
NA	TRBV27	TRBJ2-7	NA	TGTGCCAGTCCCATCTGGGCCTCCCATTACCACTTTTACGAGCAGTACTTC	CASPIWASHYHFYEQYF
once	TRBV20-1	TRBJ2-7	NA	TGCAGTGCTCATCAGACAGGTAGCTCCTACAATGAGCAGTACTTC	CSAHQTGSSYNEQYF
NA	TRBV20-1	TRBJ1-3	TRBD1	TGCAGTGCTCGTGACAGGGCCTCTGGAAACACCATATATTTT	CSARDRASGNTIYF
NA	TRBV3-1	TRBJ2-7	TRBD2	TGTGCCAGCAGTCCGCGGGGGACGCGGGAGCAGTACTTC	CASSPRGTREQYF
NA	TRBV12-3/TRBV12-4	TRBJ1-2	NA	TGTGCCAGCAGTCCAAGCAACAGGGAATCGTGGGGCTACACCTTC	CASSPSNRESWGYTF
NA	TRBV6-2/TRBV6-3	TRBJ2-7	NA	TGTGCCAGCAGTTATGCGATCGGGACATCGAGGTCCGAGCAGTACTTC	CASSYAIGTSRSEQYF
NA	TRBV4-2	TRBJ2-5	NA	TGTGCCAGCAGCCAAGAGGCGCAGCTCCAAGAGACCCAGTACTTC	CASSQEAQLQETQYF
NA	TRBV20-1	TRBJ2-1	NA	TGCAGTGCTAGAACTCTTCGGGCCTACAATGAGCAGTTCTTC	CSARTLRAYNEQFF
NA	TRBV28	TRBJ2-3	NA	TGTGCCAGCAGTTTCCGGGACTTTTCCTGGAGCACAGATACGCAGTATTTT	CASSFRDFSWSTDTQYF
NA	TRBV29-1	TRBJ2-3	TRBD1	TGCAGCGCCACATCGGGACAGCGGCTCACAGATACGCAGTATTTT	CSATSGQRLTDTQYF
NA	TRBV7-9	TRBJ2-4	TRBD2	TGTGCCAGCAGCTCCCAAACCCGACTAGCGGGAGGCAAAAACATTCAGTACTTC	CASSSQTRLAGGKNIQYF
once	TRBV29-1	TRBJ1-1	TRBD1	TGCAGCGCGTCAGGGGGTGACACTGAAGCTTTCTTT	CSASGGDTEAFF
NA	TRBV12-3/TRBV12-4	TRBJ2-3	TRBD2	TGTGCCAGCAACCCAGCGGGGGAACGCACAGATACGCAGTATTTT	CASNPAGERTDTQYF
NA	TRBV4-3	TRBJ2-1	TRBD2	TGCGCCAGCAGCCAAGATGCGCGGGGGGCTAGCTCCTACAATGAGCGGTTCTTC	CASSQDARGASSYNERFF
once	TRBV29-1	TRBJ2-1	NA	TGCAGCGTTGAGCCCAGGTACAATGAGCAGTTCTTC	CSVEPRYNEQFF
NA	TRBV7-2	TRBJ2-3	NA	TGTGCCAGCAGCTTACGTTGGGTAACGGAGACTAGCACAGATACGCAGTATTTT	CASSLRWVTETSTDTQYF
few	TRBV25-1	TRBJ1-2	NA	TGTGCCAGCAGTGAATATAAGGGGGGGACGCATAACTATGGCTACACCTTC	CASSEYKGGTHNYGYTF
few	TRBV11-1	TRBJ2-7	NA	TGTGCCAGCAGCTCGGAGGGATGCGAGCAGTACTTC	CASSSEGCEQYF
NA	TRBV20-1	TRBJ2-5	TRBD1	TGCAGTGCTAGATACCCGACAGGGTCGGAGACCCAGTACTTC	CSARYPTGSETQYF
NA	TRBV6-2/TRBV6-3	TRBJ2-7	NA	TGTGCCAGCGGTCCCCTACGCTACTACGAGCAGTACTTC	CASGPLRYYEQYF
NA	TRBV11-2	TRBJ2-5	NA	TGTGCCAGCAGCTTAGATTGGGGGTCCTACAATGAGCAGTACTTC	CASSLDWGSYNEQYF
once	TRBV3-1	TRBJ2-1	TRBD1	TGTGCCAGCAGCCAGGGACAGGGGAGCAATGAGCAGTTCTTC	CASSQGQGSNEQFF
NA	TRBV12-3/TRBV12-4	TRBJ2-1	TRBD2	TGTGCCAGCAGTTCAGCCGGACTAGTGTACTATGAGCAGTTCTTC	CASSSAGLVYYEQFF